Given below is one T cell receptor beta chain in context. These data are taken from a study of response to subunit inactivated influenza vaccine. One entry per CDR3 protein, called by TCRdb with MiXCR from the RT-PCR reads. Among over 450,000 distinct CDR3 sequences, 10% to 15% were seen once, and the ten largest hold less than 15%. The material sequenced was PBMCs from blood, taken roughly 47 days after vaccination. The TCR sequence derives from a man aged 45-65 years who received an inactivated influenza vaccine.

CDR3 nucleotide sequence: TGCAGTGCTAGAGAAGCGGGACCCAATTCACCCCTCCACTTT. It yields the protein CSAREAGPNSPLHF. The V and J genes are TRBV20-1 and TRBJ1-6, with D perhaps TRBD1 (5 bases). Germline lookup yields CDR1 DFQATT and CDR2 SNEGSKA (reference sequence). Between the trimmed V and J ends, which lost 0 bases and 7 bases, there was a span of 10 bases. The CDR3 loop spans 14 amino acids.